There are many counts of the clone carrying this T cell receptor (beta chain). These data come from a study of blood T cell repertoires in COVID-19. Study context: Acute and convalescent COVID-19 specimens originated in the United States, Italy and Spain. PBMCs, B-cell-depleted T cells, or T cells provided the cDNA or gDNA that made up the material.

In the study's own analysis: Estimation of nucleated cell counts was performed using reference gene primer amplification. Sequencing used immunoSEQ multiplex PCR; TCRdb keeps in-frame clones, though not all of them. Clone size and the V and J calls come from that table; the DNA yielded D and trimming. The sample has around 130,000 clones; 75% to 90% are singletons. Between the trimmed V and J ends, which lost 0 bases and 8 bases, there was a span of 12 bases. There are 14 residues in the CDR3. CDR1 SGHRS and CDR2 YFSETQ come from the germline V gene. The receptor comes from a human donor in a cohort sampled during active COVID-19. This chain connects TRBV5-1 to TRBJ2-1; D not certain. The sample consisted of peripheral blood. CDR3: CASSLGHSFYEQFF. The DNA for the CDR3 is TGCGCCAGCAGCTTGGGACATTCGTTCTATGAGCAGTTCTTC.